This entry lists 16 T cell receptor beta chains sequenced from one sample in a study of Ad26.COV2.S vaccination and SARS-CoV-2 variants. Treatment: around 19 received Ad26.COV2.S at low or high dose, single or two shots; 5 received placebo; per-sample allocation not given. The samples were gathered on day 63 after the first injection of vaccine or placebo. Sequenced by immunoSEQ multiplex PCR; TCRdb stores in-frame clones only, minus some. The data show 380,000 or so clones, with approximately 90% seen just once and under 6% held by the top ten. Here the sequenced sample was peripheral blood, taken in a trial of Ad26.COV2.S vaccine versus placebo. These receptors all stem from a person between 18 and 65 years old who received the Ad26.COV2.S COVID-19 vaccine or a placebo.

The chain links TRBV19 to TRBJ1-3; 9 bases are a match to TRBD1. This CDR3 has 15 amino acids. Trimming took 7 bases from V and 0 from J; bases not matched to a gene: 4. Per the germline V gene, CDR1 is LNHDA and CDR2 is SQIVND (reference sequence). The CDR3: CASTDRGVSGNTIYF. CDR3 nucleotides: TGTGCCAGTACAGACAGGGGGGTCTCTGGAAACACCATATATTTT.

The chain couples TRBV6-2 or TRBV6-3 to TRBJ1-2; D ambiguous. Germline V gives CDR1 MNHEY, CDR2 SVGEGT. The CDR3 covers 15 residues. The V end was cut by 2 bases, the J end by 1 base, with 11 bases between. In DNA, the CDR3 is TGTGCCAGCAGTTACCGGCAGGATGGTAACTATGGCTACACCTTC. Translation gives CASSYRQDGNYGYTF.

The CDR3 is CASSLGTGGFTDTQYF. The CDR3 coding sequence is TGTGCCAGCAGCCTGGGGACAGGGGGCTTCACAGATACGCAGTATTTT. The chain links TRBV7-2 to TRBJ2-3; 12 positions agree with TRBD1. The CDR3 spans 16 residues. Germline CDR1 reads SGHTA; CDR2 reads FQGNSA. V lost 5 bases, J lost 2 bases, and 5 bases stayed unmatched.

This sequence joins TRBV2 and TRBJ1-5; TRBD1 is a possible D gene (6 bases). The CDR3 runs to 14 residues. Germline V CDR1 and CDR2: SNHLY, FYNNEI. V dropped 8 bases and J dropped 3 bases, with 14 bases sitting between them. CDR3 coding DNA: TGTGCCAGCGGGAAGGGGGGTTCCAATCAGCCCCAGCATTTT. This sequence encodes CASGKGGSNQPQHF.

The chain combines TRBV5-6 with TRBJ2-3, with TRBD2 matching over 10 bases. The CDR3 consists of 17 residues. Germline trimming cut 2 bases from V and 2 bases from J; bases unmatched to any gene: 8. Germline V gene lookup returns CDR1 SGHDT and CDR2 YYEEEE. CDR3 residues: CASSFILLAGNTDTQYF. The DNA for the CDR3 is TGTGCCAGCAGCTTCATTTTACTAGCGGGAAACACAGATACGCAGTATTTT.

With regard to this clone: Other DNA sequences in this sample translate to the same CDR3. The CDR3 DNA follows: TGTGCCAGCAGTTTCGGACTAGCGGAACAAGAGACCCAGTACTTC. Amino acids: CASSFGLAEQETQYF. The chain couples TRBV6-2 or TRBV6-3 to TRBJ2-5, with 10 bases lining up with TRBD2. From germline, CDR1 is MNHEY and CDR2 SVGEGT. This CDR3 is built from 15 residues. J was trimmed by 2 bases and V by 4 bases; bases with no gene match: 4.

Only a few counts were recorded for this clone. The V gene is TRBV29-1, the J gene TRBJ1-1; no definite D call. The CDR3 sequence is 13 residues long. V was cut by 7 bases and J by 0 bases, with 12 bases left in between. CDR1 is SQVTM, CDR2 ANQGSEA, per germline. CDR3 sequence reads: CSAEAGVNTEAFF. The DNA of the CDR3 is TGCAGCGCCGAGGCAGGCGTGAACACTGAAGCTTTCTTT.

The J gene is TRBJ1-3, the V gene TRBV28, with D unclear. CDR3 length: 13 amino acids. V was shortened by 7 bases and J by 1 base, with 8 bases between the two germline ends. CDR1 and CDR2 (germline): MDHEN, SYDVKM. This CDR3 is CASKGDSGNTIYF. In DNA form, the CDR3 reads TGTGCCAGCAAGGGCGATTCTGGAAACACCATATATTTT. The full variable domain, with the rest looked up from reference TRBV28 and TRBJ1-3, is DVKVTQSSRYLVKRTGEKVFLECVQDMDHENMFWYRQDPGLGLRLIYFSYDVKMKEKGDIPEGYSVSREKKERFSLILESASTNQTSMYLCASKGDSGNTIYFGEGSWLTVV.

The genes are TRBV13 and TRBJ1-6; no clear D gene. The germline V gene has CDR1 PRHDT and CDR2 FYEKMQ (reference sequence). The CDR3 length is 14 residues. Trimming shortened V by 0 bases and J by 5 bases, and 5 bases separated the two germline ends. The CDR3 DNA is TGTGCCAGCAGCTTAGGACAACATAATTCACCCCTCCACTTT. Protein: CASSLGQHNSPLHF.

The rearrangement uses TRBV3-1 (or the pseudogene TRBV3-2) and TRBJ1-2; weak D call: TRBD1 (6 bases). V shed 1 base and J shed 5 bases, with 8 bases lying between them. CDR3 length: 13 amino acids. CDR1 is LGHDT and CDR2 is YNNKEL in the germline V gene (reference sequence). The CDR3, as DNA: TGTGCCAGCAGCCAAGCACAGGGTTATGGCTACACCTTC. It specifies CASSQAQGYGYTF.

The chain joins TRBV9 to TRBJ2-5; D is possibly TRBD2 (5 bases). The CDR3 runs to 14 residues. From germline, CDR1 is SGDLS and CDR2 YYNGEE. V gave up 4 bases and J gave up 1 base, with 11 bases separating them. DNA of the CDR3: TGTGCCAGCAGCCCACCCGGGATCCAAGAGACCCAGTACTTC. This sequence encodes CASSPPGIQETQYF.

The chain employs TRBV28 and TRBJ2-2, with TRBD2 as a possible D gene (5 bases). Germline V lookup: CDR1 MDHEN, CDR2 SYDVKM. The CDR3 totals 15 residues. V lost 4 bases, J lost 1 base, and 10 bases lay in between. The CDR3 spells CASSSPGKNTGELFF. The CDR3 DNA is TGTGCCAGCAGTTCACCCGGGAAGAACACCGGGGAGCTGTTTTTT.

This chain links TRBV7-2 with TRBJ2-5; no firm D call. This CDR3 spans 13 amino acids. The V gene lost 1 base and the J gene lost 4 bases, with 7 bases spanning the gap. Germline CDR1 and CDR2: SGHTA and FQGNSA. The DNA of the CDR3 is TGTGCCAGCAGCTTAGTAGGCAGAGAGACCCAGTACTTC. This translates into CASSLVGRETQYF.

This chain connects TRBV25-1 to TRBJ2-1; 11 bases line up with TRBD1. The junction had 4 bases not matched to a gene; V was cut back by 6 bases and J by 3 bases. Germline assignment: CDR1 MGHDK and CDR2 SYGVNS. CDR3 length: 15 amino acids. Here the CDR3 DNA reads TGTGCCAGCAGCGACGGGACAGGGGGCTACAATGAGCAGTTCTTC. This codes for CASSDGTGGYNEQFF.

V gene TRBV5-5 combines with J gene TRBJ1-1, with 7 bases fitting TRBD1. This CDR3 has 17 amino acids. V gave up 4 bases and J gave up 6 bases; unmatched junction bases: 18. Germline values: CDR1 SGHKS, CDR2 YYEKEE (reference sequence). CDR3 bases: TGTGCCAGCAGCCATGACAGGGAGGTACGCGGTTCCGCTGAAGCTTTCTTT. This gives the protein CASSHDREVRGSAEAFF.

The V call is TRBV4-2, the J call TRBJ2-3; TRBD1 is a possible D gene (5 bases). The CDR3 sequence is 17 residues long. Deletions cut 0 bases from V and 0 bases from J, with 13 bases between. Germline lookup yields CDR1 LGHNA and CDR2 YNFKEQ. As DNA, the CDR3 is TGTGCCAGCAGCCAAGATTGGTGGTGGGGCAGCACAGATACGCAGTATTTT. Its translation is CASSQDWWWGSTDTQYF.